The entry below describes one TCR beta chain. Its target is unknown. The sample originates from a study of cytomegalovirus exposure and HLA in healthy donors. Study at large: Earlier, 95 million to 130 million unique TCR beta sequences were recovered from about 179 million T cells by an analysis. The study, taken as a whole, reports: With later analysis, a missense DCLRE1C variant became linked to TCR beta V- and J-gene trimming.

60 Vbeta and 13 Jbeta primers were used in PCR. Assay: immunoSEQ multiplex PCR; the TCRdb copy retains only in-frame clones and omits some. The sample records some 180,000 clones, 77% being singletons. The ends were cut back, 4 bases at V and 8 bases at J, with 19 bases in the middle. Germline assignment: CDR1 SGHRS and CDR2 YFSETQ. The CDR3 spans 15 residues. Sequenced: PBMCs. This chain uses TRBV5-1 with TRBJ2-4; D is perhaps TRBD1 (5 bases). This TCR was recovered from a woman between 55 and 75 years old in good health and CMV-seropositive. CDR3 sequence reads: CASSTTGVRRDIQYF. The CDR3 nucleotides are TGCGCCAGCAGCACAACAGGTGTTCGTAGGGACATTCAGTACTTC.